The 13 T cell receptor beta chains listed next were all sequenced from one sample in a study of regulatory T cells in long-lasting Graves disease. Time point meaning: newly diagnosed GD, antithyroid drugs for less than 3 months. The TCR library was prepared using RNA isolated from PBMCs. For TCR beta, libraries came from iRepertoire HTBI primers and Arm-PCR of CDR3 regions. TCRdb processed the multiplex PCR reads anew with MiXCR; each CDR3 protein has one entry. The sample lists some 500,000 distinct CDR3 sequences, more than 15% occurring once. This sample also belongs to another study, concerning T cells in Graves' hyperthyroidism and ophthalmopathy.

The starting material was peripheral blood mononuclear cells (PBMCs), obtained at new diagnosis, from a patient treated with antithyroid drugs. The source is a woman aged 40-60 years with Graves disease.

The chain recombines TRBV14 with TRBJ2-7; D possibly corresponds to TRBD2 (7 bases). V shed 0 bases and J shed 5 bases, with 17 bases lying between them. Germline CDR1 reads SGHDN; CDR2 reads FVKESK. The CDR3 totals 16 residues. CDR3 amino acids: CASSQDGYGGPNEQYF. In nucleotides, the CDR3 is TGTGCCAGCAGCCAAGACGGGTACGGGGGGCCCAACGAGCAGTACTTC.

Points on this clonotype: A far bigger clonotype differs at one base, so this is likely a read error. V gene TRBV2 combines with J gene TRBJ1-1; tentatively, D is TRBD1 (5 bases). CDR1 and CDR2 (germline): SNHLY, FYNNEI. This CDR3 contains 14 residues. V was trimmed by 7 bases and J by 1 base, leaving 13 bases between them. In nucleotides, the CDR3 is TGTGCCAGCAACGGACGGGGGGAGAACACTGAAGCTTTCTTT. Its protein is CASNGRGENTEAFF.

The CDR3 loop reads CASSLEDGLIYGYTF. CDR3 coding DNA: TGTGCCAGCAGTTTAGAGGACGGACTTATCTATGGCTACACCTTC. The V gene is TRBV12-3 or TRBV12-4, the J gene TRBJ1-2; D remains unclear. V lost 1 base and J 4 bases, leaving 13 bases between the germline ends. This CDR3 is 15 amino acids long.

The chain joins TRBV5-1 to TRBJ1-1; D may be TRBD1 (6 bases). CDR1 SGHRS and CDR2 YFSETQ come from the germline V gene. This CDR3 is built from 18 residues. The ends were cut back, 0 bases at V and 0 bases at J, with 18 bases in the middle. The CDR3 DNA reads TGCGCCAGCAGCTTGGCGGAGCCGGGGGGCTTTCTGAACACTGAAGCTTTCTTT. Protein sequence: CASSLAEPGGFLNTEAFF.

This clonotype was seen at least ten times. The chain has TRBV11-2 and TRBJ2-7, with 7 bases that match TRBD1. Trimming removed 4 bases from V and 7 bases from J; junction bases left unmatched: 4. Germline loops: CDR1 SGHAT, CDR2 FQNNGV. The CDR3 has 12 residues. The CDR3 DNA reads TGTGCCAGCAGCTCGACAGGGAGTGAGCAGTACTTC. This encodes CASSSTGSEQYF.

This clonotype was observed at least ten times. The chain combines TRBV18 with TRBJ1-2, with 10 bases lining up with TRBD1. The CDR3 length is 15 residues. Germline V gene data show CDR1 as KGHSH and CDR2 as LQKENI. The V and J ends lost 6 bases and 6 bases, in that order; junction bases with no gene match: 10. The CDR3 DNA reads as TGTGCCAGCTCGGAAGACAGGGGGCTGAACAATGGCTACACCTTC. Translating it yields CASSEDRGLNNGYTF.

The chain uses TRBV24-1 and TRBJ2-2; D possibly uses TRBD1 or TRBD2 (5 bases each). The germline V and J ends were trimmed by 3 bases and 5 bases, with 18 bases remaining between them. The CDR3 is 17 residues long. From germline, CDR1 is KGHDR and CDR2 SFDVKD. The CDR3 DNA follows: TGTGCCACCAGTGATAACGCCGGGACGGATCGGACCGGGGAGCTGTTTTTT. This codes for CATSDNAGTDRTGELFF.

The chain has TRBV20-1 and TRBJ2-5; TRBD2 matches at 12 bases. The CDR3 extends over 16 amino acids. Germline-derived CDR1 and CDR2 are DFQATT and SNEGSKA (reference sequence). V lost 6 bases and J lost 4; bases outside the gene matches: 12. The CDR3 nucleotides read TGCAGTGCGCCCTTATGGACTAGCGGGGTAGTAGAGACCCAGTACTTC. Translated: CSAPLWTSGVVETQYF.

This clonotype was counted many times. V usage is TRBV5-1 and J usage is TRBJ2-3, with D possibly being TRBD1 (5 bases). The CDR3 spans 15 residues. Germline V CDR1 and CDR2: SGHRS, YFSETQ. With 6 bases removed from V and 0 bases from J, the gap between germline ends came to 14 bases. The CDR3 bases are TGCGCCAGCACCCCTGGGGCCCCCAGCACAGATACGCAGTATTTT. Translated, it gives CASTPGAPSTDTQYF.

This clonotype turned up a few times. The J gene is TRBJ2-3, the V gene TRBV6-1; TRBD1 aligns across 11 bases. This CDR3 is 14 amino acids long. Germline V gene lookup returns CDR1 MNHNS and CDR2 SASEGT. With 8 bases clipped from V and 5 bases from J, the junction kept 6 bases outside the gene matches. CDR3 nucleotides: TGTGCCAGCCTCGGGGGACAGGGGGGAGATACGCAGTATTTT. Translating gives CASLGGQGGDTQYF.

The table lists this clonotype with many counts. This rearrangement joins TRBV6-1 to TRBJ1-2, with 7 nucleotides matching TRBD1. The CDR3 is 14 amino acids. The germline gives CDR1 MNHNS, CDR2 SASEGT. V shed 2 bases and J 3 bases; nucleotides not matched to a gene: 3. Written as DNA, the CDR3 is TGTGCCAGCAGTGAAAACGGACAGGACTATGGCTACACCTTC. This gives the protein CASSENGQDYGYTF.

This clonotype was detected only a few times. The rearrangement joins TRBV2 to TRBJ2-2; the D is unclear. The CDR3 contains 13 residues. The V gene lost 1 base and the J gene lost 4 bases, with 4 bases spanning the gap. Per germline, CDR1 SNHLY and CDR2 FYNNEI. This chain's CDR3 is CASSEVGTGELFF. The CDR3 bases are TGTGCCAGCAGTGAAGTGGGCACCGGGGAGCTGTTTTTT.

This clonotype was detected a few times. This chain connects TRBV15 to TRBJ2-2; D ambiguous. CDR3 size: 15 residues. Between the trimmed V and J ends, which lost 2 bases and 3 bases, there was a span of 10 bases. Germline values: CDR1 LNHNV, CDR2 YYDKDF (reference sequence). In DNA form, the CDR3 reads TGTGCCACCAGCAGACGGAACACGGACACCGGGGAGCTGTTTTTT. Amino acid sequence: CATSRRNTDTGELFF.